At least ten counts were recorded for the clone carrying this TCR beta chain. The target antigen is unknown. In TCRdb, the 5' RACE reads were re-called with MiXCR into one record per CDR3 protein. The table lists fewer than 550,000 distinct CDR3 sequences, less than 6% of them singletons, with approximately 3.5% in the top ten. V was pared by 2 bases and J by 0 bases, with 23 bases between. Germline values: CDR1 DFQATT, CDR2 SNEGSKA (reference sequence). The CDR3 is 19 amino acids. These data belong to a study of CD8 T cells in ankylosing spondylitis. Findings and caveats of the study: It appeared that ankylosing spondylitis blood was characterized by a TCR beta motif of several highly homologous variants.

V and J are TRBV20-1 and TRBJ2-1; D is possibly TRBD1 (6 bases). The receptor's source is a male donor with ankylosing spondylitis. Material: blood, either unsorted or a sorted T cell fraction (not recorded which). The CDR3 reads CSARTDSRDTSSSYNEQFF. The CDR3 nucleotides read TGCAGTGCTAGAACTGACTCCCGGGACACTTCGAGCTCCTACAATGAGCAGTTCTTC.